The present T cell receptor (beta chain) was sequenced within a study of blood T cell repertoires in COVID-19. Study background: From the United States, Italy and Spain came samples of acute and convalescent COVID-19. T cells, B-cell-depleted T cells, or PBMCs provided the cDNA or gDNA that served as material.

This CDR3 comprises 12 residues. The V end lost 4 bases, the J end lost 5 bases, and 9 bases lay between the germline ends. Germline lookup yields CDR1 LNHDA and CDR2 SQIVND (reference sequence). As handled by the study authors: Researchers report that nucleated cell counts were estimated from reference gene primer amplification. Data came from immunoSEQ multiplex PCR; TCRdb stores just in-frame clones and leaves some out. V and J calls and clone size come straight from that table; D and trimming were deduced from the DNA. Among some 140,000 clones, roughly 89% were seen once, and the ten largest hold roughly 0.54%.

This chain uses TRBV19 with TRBJ2-7; possible D gene TRBD2, 5 bases. The receptor's source is a man aged 50 or older with acute or convalescent COVID-19. Sequencing was performed on peripheral blood. CDR3 loop: CASSTDYHEQYF. The CDR3 bases are TGTGCCAGTAGTACTGACTACCACGAGCAGTACTTC.